A selection of T cell receptor beta chains follows, all from one sample in a study of OX40 agonist ivuxolimab in advanced cancers. The repertoire was sequenced with immunoSEQ multiplex PCR; TCRdb's copy has only in-frame clones and lacks some. The sample yields more than 20,000 clones, around 80% seen once. The specimen was CD4+ or CD8+ T cells sorted from blood, collected in a trial of the OX40 agonist ivuxolimab. All receptors come from an adult with an advanced solid tumor such as melanoma, head and neck, liver or kidney cancer. Each CDR3 is given with its conserved first and last residue. The order of the fields is D gene, J gene, CDR3 length, V gene, clone size, CDR3 DNA, CDR3 protein. A D gene is named only where the DNA matches it firmly. Clone size, where shown, is once, few, many, or a class for clones that have expanded.

D: NA
J: TRBJ1-5
length: 14
V: TRBV27
size: NA
DNA: TGTGCCAGCAGTTTGGTTGGAAGCAATCAGCCCCAGCATTTT
CDR3: CASSLVGSNQPQHF

D: NA
J: TRBJ1-1
length: 15
V: TRBV6-5
size: NA
DNA: TGTGCCAGCAGTTACCCAGGCAGAGCGAACACTGAAGCTTTCTTT
CDR3: CASSYPGRANTEAFF

D: NA
J: TRBJ2-7
length: 13
V: TRBV7-3
size: NA
DNA: TGTGCCAGCAGCCTGATGTCAGTGTACGAGCAGTACTTC
CDR3: CASSLMSVYEQYF

D: NA
J: TRBJ1-2
length: 12
V: TRBV7-2
size: once
DNA: TGTGCCAGCAGCTTGGGTCACTATGGCTACACCTTC
CDR3: CASSLGHYGYTF

D: NA
J: TRBJ2-3
length: 13
V: TRBV7-9
size: NA
DNA: TGTGCCAGCAGCCCAAAGGGGCCAGATACGCAGTATTTT
CDR3: CASSPKGPDTQYF

D: TRBD1
J: TRBJ1-2
length: 14
V: TRBV30
size: NA
DNA: TGTGCCTGGAACCGGATACAGGGGGCGTTTGGCTACACCTTC
CDR3: CAWNRIQGAFGYTF

D: NA
J: TRBJ2-5
length: 18
V: TRBV9
size: NA
DNA: TGTGCCAGCAGCGTGGGCGTTTATGGGGGGAAAACCCAAGAGACCCAGTACTTC
CDR3: CASSVGVYGGKTQETQYF

D: NA
J: TRBJ2-5
length: 12
V: TRBV9
size: few
DNA: TGTGCCAGCGACTCAGGTGGCGAGACCCAGTACTTC
CDR3: CASDSGGETQYF

D: NA
J: TRBJ1-1
length: 13
V: TRBV10-3
size: NA
DNA: TGTGCCATCAGACCGGACGGGAACACTGAAGCTTTCTTT
CDR3: CAIRPDGNTEAFF

D: TRBD1
J: TRBJ1-1
length: 15
V: TRBV2
size: NA
DNA: TGTGCCAGCAGTTATATGACAGGGGGCCTCACTGAAGCTTTCTTT
CDR3: CASSYMTGGLTEAFF

D: TRBD1
J: TRBJ2-7
length: 13
V: TRBV11-2
size: NA
DNA: TGTGCCAGCAGCTTGACGGACAGGGGCGAGCAGTACTTC
CDR3: CASSLTDRGEQYF

D: NA
J: TRBJ2-7
length: 15
V: TRBV5-1
size: NA
DNA: TGCGCCAGCAGCTTGGCCGGGACGGAGGGCCACGAGCAGTACTTC
CDR3: CASSLAGTEGHEQYF

D: NA
J: TRBJ1-2
length: 12
V: TRBV6-1
size: NA
DNA: TGTGCCAGCAGTGAACGTGTGGGCGGCTACACCTTC
CDR3: CASSERVGGYTF

D: TRBD1
J: TRBJ2-3
length: 16
V: TRBV2
size: once
DNA: TGTGCCAGCATACTAGACAGGGCCTGGTTAACAGATACGCAGTATTTT
CDR3: CASILDRAWLTDTQYF